These T cell receptor beta chains were read from a single sample in a study of blood T cell repertoires in COVID-19. Here immunoSEQ multiplex PCR was the method, and the copy in TCRdb shows in-frame clones only, minus some. The table lists fewer than 50,000 clones, 85% of them singletons, with about 4.9% in the top ten. The sample comprised peripheral blood. These receptors were obtained from a man aged 45 to 65 with active COVID-19. The CDR3 runs from the conserved cysteine through the conserved F or W. D genes are given only for firm matches. A clone size is listed for some rows: how often the clone was seen (once, few, many), or a class if it is expanded.

J gene: TRBJ2-2; D gene: TRBD2; V gene: TRBV5-1; clone size: once; CDR3 protein: CASSPGEGGELFF; CDR3 DNA: TGCGCCAGCAGCCCCGGGGAGGGCGGGGAGCTGTTTTTT
J gene: TRBJ2-7; D gene: TRBD2; V gene: TRBV27; clone size: -; CDR3 protein: CASSPPSSGHGYEQYF; CDR3 DNA: TGTGCCAGCAGTCCACCTTCTAGCGGGCATGGCTACGAGCAGTACTTC
J gene: TRBJ2-3; D gene: -; V gene: TRBV19; clone size: -; CDR3 protein: CASSTGLADTQYF; CDR3 DNA: TGTGCCAGTAGTACTGGCCTGGCAGATACGCAGTATTTT
J gene: TRBJ1-1; D gene: -; V gene: TRBV13; clone size: -; CDR3 protein: CASSPPRVTEAFF; CDR3 DNA: TGTGCCAGCAGCCCCCCCCGCGTCACTGAAGCTTTCTTT
J gene: TRBJ2-3; D gene: TRBD2; V gene: TRBV24-1; clone size: -; CDR3 protein: CATSDYGTSGDLRYF; CDR3 DNA: TGTGCCACCAGTGATTATGGGACTAGCGGGGACCTCCGGTATTTT
J gene: TRBJ1-4; D gene: TRBD1; V gene: TRBV7-9; clone size: -; CDR3 protein: CASSQNPRDRGSDEKLFF; CDR3 DNA: TGTGCCAGCAGCCAAAACCCCCGGGACAGGGGGTCGGATGAAAAACTGTTTTTT
J gene: TRBJ1-5; D gene: -; V gene: TRBV18; clone size: -; CDR3 protein: CASSLSGGQLNQPQHF; CDR3 DNA: TGTGCCAGCTCACTGTCCGGCGGTCAGCTTAATCAGCCCCAGCATTTT
J gene: TRBJ2-7; D gene: -; V gene: TRBV2; clone size: -; CDR3 protein: CASSERVAGGYEQYF; CDR3 DNA: TGTGCCAGCAGTGAACGAGTGGCAGGAGGCTACGAGCAGTACTTC
J gene: TRBJ2-7; D gene: -; V gene: TRBV2; clone size: -; CDR3 protein: CASSEYRNYEQYF; CDR3 DNA: TGTGCCAGCAGTGAATACAGGAACTACGAGCAGTACTTC
J gene: TRBJ2-5; D gene: TRBD1; V gene: TRBV10-3; clone size: -; CDR3 protein: CAISEDREETQYF; CDR3 DNA: TGTGCCATCAGTGAGGACAGGGAAGAGACCCAGTACTTC
J gene: TRBJ2-5; D gene: -; V gene: TRBV7-9; clone size: -; CDR3 protein: CASSLAGPQETQYF; CDR3 DNA: TGTGCCAGCAGCTTAGCGGGCCCTCAAGAGACCCAGTACTTC
J gene: TRBJ1-3; D gene: -; V gene: TRBV6-1; clone size: -; CDR3 protein: CASSDDGGRSGNTIYF; CDR3 DNA: TGTGCCAGCAGTGATGACGGGGGGCGGTCTGGAAACACCATATATTTT
J gene: TRBJ2-1; D gene: TRBD1; V gene: TRBV11-3; clone size: -; CDR3 protein: CASSDGQGARNEQFF; CDR3 DNA: TGTGCCAGCAGCGATGGACAGGGGGCCCGCAATGAGCAGTTCTTC
J gene: TRBJ2-3; D gene: -; V gene: TRBV20-1; clone size: -; CDR3 protein: CSASISFGDTQYF; CDR3 DNA: TGCAGTGCTAGTATTTCATTCGGGGATACGCAGTATTTT
J gene: TRBJ2-7; D gene: TRBD1; V gene: TRBV6-5; clone size: few; CDR3 protein: CASSYSARTGVYEQYF; CDR3 DNA: TGTGCCAGCAGTTACTCGGCCAGGACAGGAGTCTACGAGCAGTACTTC